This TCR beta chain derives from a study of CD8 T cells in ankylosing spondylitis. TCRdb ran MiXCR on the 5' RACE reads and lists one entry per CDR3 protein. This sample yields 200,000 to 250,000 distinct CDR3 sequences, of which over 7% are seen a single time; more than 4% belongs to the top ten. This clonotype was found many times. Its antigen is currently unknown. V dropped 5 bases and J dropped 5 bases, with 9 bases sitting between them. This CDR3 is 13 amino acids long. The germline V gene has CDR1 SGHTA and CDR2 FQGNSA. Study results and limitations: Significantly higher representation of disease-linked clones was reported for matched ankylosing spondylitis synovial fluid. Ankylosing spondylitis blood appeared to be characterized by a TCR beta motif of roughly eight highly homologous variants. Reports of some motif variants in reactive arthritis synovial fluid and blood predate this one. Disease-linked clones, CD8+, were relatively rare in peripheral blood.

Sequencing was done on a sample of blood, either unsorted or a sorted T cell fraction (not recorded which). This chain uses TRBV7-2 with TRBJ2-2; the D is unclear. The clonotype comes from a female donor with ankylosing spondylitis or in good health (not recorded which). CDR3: CASSTRVTGELFF. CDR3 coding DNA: TGTGCCAGCAGCACCCGGGTGACCGGGGAGCTGTTTTTT.